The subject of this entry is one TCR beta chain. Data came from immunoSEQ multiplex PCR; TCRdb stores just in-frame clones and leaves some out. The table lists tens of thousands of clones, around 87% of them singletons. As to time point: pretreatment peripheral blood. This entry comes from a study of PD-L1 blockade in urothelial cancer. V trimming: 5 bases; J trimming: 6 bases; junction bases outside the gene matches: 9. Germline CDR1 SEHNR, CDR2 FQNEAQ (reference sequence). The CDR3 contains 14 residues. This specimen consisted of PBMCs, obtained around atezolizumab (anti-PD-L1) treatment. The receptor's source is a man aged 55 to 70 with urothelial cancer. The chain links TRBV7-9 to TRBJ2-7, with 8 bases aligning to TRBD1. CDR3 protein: CASSTQGDALEQYF. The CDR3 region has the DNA TGTGCCAGCAGCACACAGGGGGACGCTCTCGAGCAGTACTTC.